Reported below is one T cell receptor beta chain. The antigen is unknown. Each CDR3 protein gets one entry after TCRdb re-called the RT-PCR reads with MiXCR. The sample holds around 580,000 distinct CDR3 sequences; 14% are singletons and the top ten take over 8.5%. The data originate from a study of response to subunit inactivated influenza vaccine. The study, taken as a whole, reports: Authors suggested few new T cells are recruited by each seasonal influenza vaccination.

Deletions cut 4 bases from V and 0 bases from J, with 13 bases between. This CDR3 has 15 residues. CDR1 is SGHRS, CDR2 YFSETQ, per germline. The sample consisted of PBMCs from blood, taken 11 to 12 days after vaccination. The TCR comes from a man aged 45 to 65 who received an inactivated influenza vaccine. The V and J genes are TRBV5-1 and TRBJ2-5; TRBD2 is a possible D gene (5 bases). CDR3 loop: CASSPGPGNQETQYF. DNA for the CDR3: TGCGCCAGCAGCCCCGGGCCGGGAAACCAAGAGACCCAGTACTTC. Combining the CDR3 with reference TRBV5-1 and TRBJ2-5 gives the whole variable domain KAGVTQTPRYLIKTRGQQVTLSCSPISGHRSVSWYQQTPGQGLQFLFEYFSETQRNKGNFPGRFSGRQFSNSRSEMNVSTLELGDSALYLCASSPGPGNQETQYFGPGTRLLVL.